The sequence of this T cell receptor (beta chain) was determined in a study of T cell responses to AZD1222 COVID-19 vaccine. Study findings and constraints: Reports say nearly half of spike-specific TCRs go after unmutated variant regions.

As for this clone: Its antigen is still unknown.

V was clipped by 8 bases and J by 7 bases; unmatched bases: 10. The CDR3 totals 14 residues. Per germline, CDR1 SGHVS and CDR2 FQNEAQ. The assay was immunoSEQ multiplex PCR, and TCRdb's table has in-frame clones only and misses some. The table includes tens of thousands of clones, roughly 85% detected once. Material: peripheral blood, obtained 28 days after the second AZD1222 dose. The TCR sequence derives from an adult who received the AZD1222 COVID-19 vaccine. This sequence joins TRBV7-8 and TRBJ2-1; 8 bases agree with TRBD2. CDR3 protein: CASHKRGRGNEQFF. The CDR3 DNA sequence: TGTGCCAGCCACAAGCGGGGGCGAGGGAATGAGCAGTTCTTC. Supplemented by reference TRBV7-8 and TRBJ2-1, the full variable domain reads GAGVSQSPRYKVAKRGQDVALRCDPISGHVSLFWYQQALGQGPEFLTYFQNEAQLDKSGLPSDRFFAERPEGSVSTLKIQRTQQEDSAVYLCASHKRGRGNEQFFGPGTRLTVL.